One sample yielded the 25 T cell receptor beta chains listed below, sequenced in a study of cytomegalovirus exposure and HLA in healthy donors. The PCR had 60 Vbeta and 13 Jbeta primers. Sequencing was performed with immunoSEQ multiplex PCR; in TCRdb, only in-frame clones are kept and a portion is missing. This sample has 150,000 to 200,000 clones, with approximately 85% found just once. The sequenced sample was PBMCs. Every receptor here comes from a woman aged 45-60 years in good health and CMV-seronegative.

This chain joins TRBV28 and TRBJ2-1; the match to TRBD2 covers 10 bases. The CDR3 has 17 residues. V shed 7 bases, J shed 7 bases, and the junction held 16 bases outside the gene matches. Looked up from germline, CDR1 is MDHEN and CDR2 is SYDVKM. CDR3 amino acids: CASIRRGGLAGENEQFF. The CDR3 nucleotides are TGTGCCAGCATCCGCCGAGGGGGCCTAGCGGGAGAGAATGAGCAGTTCTTC.

This chain links TRBV5-1 with TRBJ2-3, with 9 bases identical to TRBD2. CDR1 and CDR2 (germline): SGHRS, YFSETQ. The trim removed 5 bases at V and 3 bases at J, leaving 16 bases unmatched. The CDR3 loop spans 18 amino acids. CDR3 sequence (DNA): TGCGCCAGCAGGCCTAGTGGGTGGCGGGAGGGCGGGACAGATACGCAGTATTTT. The encoded protein is CASRPSGWREGGTDTQYF.

The chain employs TRBV9 and TRBJ2-3, with 15 bases fitting TRBD2. The junction had 13 bases not matched to a gene; V was cut back by 3 bases and J by 8 bases. This CDR3 is built from 18 residues. The germline V gene encodes CDR1 SGDLS and CDR2 YYNGEE. The CDR3 nucleotides read TGTGCCAGCAGCGCCGATATAGGGACTAGCGGGAGGTCGGGTACGCAGTATTTT. Translated: CASSADIGTSGRSGTQYF.

The chain is built from TRBV13 and TRBJ2-7; no reliable D call. The germline V gene has CDR1 PRHDT and CDR2 FYEKMQ (reference sequence). V was clipped by 2 bases and J by 3 bases, with 5 bases between them. This CDR3 contains 12 residues. CDR3 loop: CASSLYNYEQYF. In nucleotides, the CDR3 is TGTGCCAGCAGCTTATACAACTACGAGCAGTACTTC.

The chain carries TRBV4-1 and TRBJ1-2; the D is unclear. The germline CDR1 and CDR2 sequences are MGHRA and YSYEKL. The CDR3 length is 17 residues. V lost 0 bases, J lost 5 bases, and 19 bases lay in between. This CDR3 is CASSQDIFSPGRYGYTF. CDR3 nucleotides: TGCGCCAGCAGCCAAGATATATTTTCGCCGGGAAGGTATGGCTACACCTTC.

The CDR3 spells CASSFHGTGGDTQYF. In DNA form, the CDR3 reads TGTGCCAGCAGCTTTCACGGGACAGGGGGAGATACGCAGTATTTT. V gene TRBV5-8 combines with J gene TRBJ2-3; TRBD1 matches at 11 bases. Trimming removed 2 bases from V and 5 bases from J; junction bases left unmatched: 4. The CDR3 runs 15 residues. Germline CDR1 and CDR2: SGHTS and YDEGEE.

The rearrangement links TRBV6-5 to TRBJ2-5; D is possibly TRBD2 (5 bases). The CDR3 is 13 amino acids. Per germline, CDR1 MNHEY and CDR2 SVGAGI. V lost 6 bases and J lost 3, with 11 bases in between. The CDR3 DNA reads TGTGCCAGCAGCCTAACTAGGAAAGAGACCCAGTACTTC. Its translation: CASSLTRKETQYF.

This sequence joins TRBV30 and TRBJ2-2; 8 bases fit TRBD1. Trimming removed 2 bases from V and 6 bases from J; junction bases left unmatched: 2. The CDR3 runs 13 residues. Germline values: CDR1 GTSNPN, CDR2 SVGIG (reference sequence). The CDR3 nucleotides are TGTGCCTGGAGTACGACAGGGGCCGGGGAGCTGTTTTTT. This translates into CAWSTTGAGELFF.

V gene TRBV27 combines with J gene TRBJ2-1; D is unclear. V shed 2 bases and J shed 10 bases, with 12 bases lying between them. CDR3 length equals 13 residues. Germline CDR1 reads MNHEY; CDR2 reads SMNVEV (reference sequence). The CDR3 loop reads CASSLTAVGEQFF. CDR3 coding DNA: TGTGCCAGCAGTTTAACCGCTGTCGGGGAGCAGTTCTTC.

This sequence joins TRBV19 and TRBJ1-2; no definite D call. Trimming left V 7 bases short and J 2 bases short, with 14 bases between. The germline CDR1 and CDR2 sequences are LNHDA and SQIVND (reference sequence). CDR3 length: 14 residues. CDR3 DNA sequence: TGTGCCAGTAACCCCTTTGAACGGAACTATGGCTACACCTTC. This encodes CASNPFERNYGYTF.

This chain links TRBV6-1 with TRBJ2-5, with 10 bases that match TRBD2. The J call may be incorrect, as the DNA end agrees better with TRBJ2-7. The CDR3 covers 17 residues. CDR1 is MNHNS and CDR2 is SASEGT in the germline V gene. In DNA form, the CDR3 reads TGTGCCAGCAGTGTCTCTAGCGGGAGTAGATGGCCCTACGAGCAGTACTTC. It translates to CASSVSSGSRWPYEQYF.

V usage is TRBV2 and J usage is TRBJ2-2; D remains unclear. Between the trimmed V and J ends, which lost 2 bases and 0 bases, there was a span of 10 bases. This CDR3 contains 16 residues. Germline V gives CDR1 SNHLY, CDR2 FYNNEI. The CDR3 spells CASSEPWRSNTGELFF. Here the CDR3 DNA reads TGTGCCAGCAGTGAACCGTGGCGGTCGAACACCGGGGAGCTGTTTTTT.

The rearrangement joins TRBV11-2 to TRBJ2-7; 7 nucleotides match TRBD1. This CDR3 comprises 13 residues. CDR1 and CDR2 from the germline V gene are SGHAT and FQNNGV. The trim removed 2 bases at V and 4 bases at J, leaving 2 bases unmatched. Here the CDR3 reads CASSLTGDYEQYF. For the CDR3, the DNA is TGTGCCAGCAGCTTAACAGGGGATTACGAGCAGTACTTC.

The CDR3 sequence is CSTEQGTNYGYTF. As DNA, the CDR3 is TGCAGCACAGAACAGGGGACCAACTATGGCTACACCTTC. The chain combines TRBV29-1 with TRBJ1-2, with 7 bases that match TRBD1. Germline values: CDR1 SQVTM, CDR2 ANQGSEA. This CDR3 spans 13 amino acids. V shed 8 bases, J shed 2 bases, and the junction held 8 bases outside the gene matches.

The chain uses TRBV15 and TRBJ2-7; 14 bases agree with TRBD2. This CDR3 has 13 residues. Germline CDR1 is LNHNV and CDR2 is YYDKDF (reference sequence). Written as DNA, the CDR3 is TGTGCCACCAGCAGACGACTAGCGGGAGGGCTTAAGGTC. Translation: CATSRRLAGGLKV.

As for this clone: The junction shows a germline mismatch at one end, possibly a read error. The V and J genes are TRBV7-9 and TRBJ1-1; the D gene is possibly TRBD1 (6 bases). Germline V gives CDR1 SEHNR, CDR2 FQNEAQ (reference sequence). The CDR3 consists of 17 residues. This CDR3 is CSSSTVPRGQTPTEAFF. The DNA for the CDR3 is TGTTCCAGCAGCACCGTCCCCCGGGGACAAACACCCACTGAAGCTTTCTTT.

The chain carries TRBV5-8 and TRBJ2-5; possibly TRBD1 for D (7 bases). This CDR3 contains 16 residues. Trimming took 3 bases from V and 2 from J, leaving 17 bases between them. Germline V lookup: CDR1 SGHTS, CDR2 YDEGEE. The CDR3 DNA reads TGTGCCAGCAGCTCACGGGGGCGGACAGGACAAGAGACCCAGTACTTC. The encoded protein is CASSSRGRTGQETQYF.

The rearrangement joins TRBV4-3 to TRBJ1-1; maybe TRBD1 (6 bases). The CDR3 runs to 17 residues. The ends were cut back, 0 bases at V and 3 bases at J, with 17 bases in the middle. CDR1 is LGHNA, CDR2 YSLEER, per germline. The CDR3 nucleotides read TGCGCCAGCAGCCAAGATTTACGGGGGGCTAGGGACACTGAAGCTTTCTTT. Its protein is CASSQDLRGARDTEAFF.

This clone showed up just a few times. The chain is built from TRBV7-2 and TRBJ1-2; D is undetermined. Per germline, CDR1 SGHTA and CDR2 FQGNSA. This CDR3 comprises 13 residues. V was pared by 1 base and J by 7 bases, with 10 bases between. The CDR3 DNA reads TGTGCCAGCAGCTTAGATCCCCAGTCTGGCTACACCTTC. Its translation: CASSLDPQSGYTF.

The chain combines TRBV11-3 with TRBJ2-1; TRBD2 might be the D (5 bases). V gave up 4 bases and J gave up 0 bases, with 10 bases separating them. In germline, CDR1 is SGHNT, CDR2 YENEEA. The CDR3 is 15 amino acids. CDR3 region: CASSSFGGSYNEQFF. CDR3 DNA: TGTGCCAGCAGCTCCTTCGGAGGCTCCTACAATGAGCAGTTCTTC.

The V call is TRBV15, the J call TRBJ2-7; TRBD2 aligns across 9 bases. V lost 1 base and J lost 3; bases outside the gene matches: 7. The CDR3 spans 16 residues. From germline, CDR1 is LNHNV and CDR2 YYDKDF (reference sequence). CDR3 DNA sequence: TGTGCCACCAGCAGAGGGGGCGGGAGGGCGGGCTACGAGCAGTACTTC. It translates to CATSRGGGRAGYEQYF.

The chain employs TRBV6-5 and TRBJ2-1; D ambiguous. Germline V gives CDR1 MNHEY, CDR2 SVGAGI. Trimming took off 5 bases at V and 8 bases at J, with 7 bases between the two ends. The CDR3 covers 11 residues. DNA of the CDR3: TGTGCCAGCAGTGTACGGGATGAGCAGTTCTTC. Translated, it gives CASSVRDEQFF.

The J gene is TRBJ2-5, the V gene TRBV28; D is possibly TRBD1 (5 bases). Trimming stripped 2 bases from V and 5 bases from J, with 12 bases between. CDR1 and CDR2 (germline): MDHEN, SYDVKM. The CDR3 has 14 amino acids. For the CDR3, the DNA is TGTGCCAGCAGTTTAAGGGGCTCGGGCGAGACCCAGTACTTC. It translates to CASSLRGSGETQYF. Complete variable domain (other parts from reference TRBV28 and TRBJ2-5): DVKVTQSSRYLVKRTGEKVFLECVQDMDHENMFWYRQDPGLGLRLIYFSYDVKMKEKGDIPEGYSVSREKKERFSLILESASTNQTSMYLCASSLRGSGETQYFGPGTRLLVL.

This clone was seen just once. V usage is TRBV5-4 and J usage is TRBJ2-2, with a weak D call TRBD1 (6 bases). CDR3 size: 16 residues. Germline V lookup: CDR1 SGHNT, CDR2 YYREEE (reference sequence). The V gene lost 0 bases and the J gene lost 0 bases, with 9 bases spanning the gap. DNA of the CDR3: TGTGCCAGCAGCTTGGTGAGGGGGTCGAACACCGGGGAGCTGTTTTTT. Protein: CASSLVRGSNTGELFF.

This chain links TRBV28 with TRBJ2-3; 8 bases align to TRBD2. The ends lost 10 bases at V and 8 bases at J; junction bases unmatched: 20. Per the germline V gene, CDR1 is MDHEN and CDR2 is SYDVKM. The CDR3 is made up of 16 amino acids. CDR3 residues: CAISGTDSNLSGTQYF. Here the CDR3 DNA reads TGTGCCATTAGCGGGACGGATTCTAACCTTTCGGGTACGCAGTATTTT.